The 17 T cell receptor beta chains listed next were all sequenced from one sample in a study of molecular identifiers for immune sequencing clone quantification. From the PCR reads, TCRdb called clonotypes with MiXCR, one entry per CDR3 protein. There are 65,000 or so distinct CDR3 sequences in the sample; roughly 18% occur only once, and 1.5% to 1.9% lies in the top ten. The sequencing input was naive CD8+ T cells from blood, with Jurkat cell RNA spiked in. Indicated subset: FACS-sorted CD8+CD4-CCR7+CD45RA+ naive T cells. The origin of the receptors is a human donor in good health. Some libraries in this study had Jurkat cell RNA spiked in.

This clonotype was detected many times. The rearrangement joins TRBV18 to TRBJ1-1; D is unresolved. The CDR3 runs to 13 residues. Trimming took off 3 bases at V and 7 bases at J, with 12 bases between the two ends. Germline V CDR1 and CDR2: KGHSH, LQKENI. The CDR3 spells CASSPGGINEAFF. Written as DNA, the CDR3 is TGTGCCAGCTCACCGGGTGGGATTAATGAAGCTTTCTTT.

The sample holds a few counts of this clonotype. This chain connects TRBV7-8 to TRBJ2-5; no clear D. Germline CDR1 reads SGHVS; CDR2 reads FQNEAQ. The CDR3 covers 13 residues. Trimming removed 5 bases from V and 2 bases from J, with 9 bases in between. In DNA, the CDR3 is TGTGCCAGCAGCACCAACGGACAAGAGACCCAGTACTTC. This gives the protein CASSTNGQETQYF.

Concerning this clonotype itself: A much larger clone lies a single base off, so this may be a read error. This chain's CDR3 is CASTRGAGGPHNEQFF. In DNA form, the CDR3 reads TGTGCCAGCACCCGGGGAGCGGGAGGGCCCCACAATGAGCAGTTCTTC. This chain links TRBV3-1 with TRBJ2-1; TRBD2 agrees at 10 bases. The CDR3 extends over 16 amino acids. V was pared by 7 bases and J by 5 bases, with 11 bases of the junction left unmatched. CDR1 and CDR2 (germline): LGHDT, YNNKEL (reference sequence).

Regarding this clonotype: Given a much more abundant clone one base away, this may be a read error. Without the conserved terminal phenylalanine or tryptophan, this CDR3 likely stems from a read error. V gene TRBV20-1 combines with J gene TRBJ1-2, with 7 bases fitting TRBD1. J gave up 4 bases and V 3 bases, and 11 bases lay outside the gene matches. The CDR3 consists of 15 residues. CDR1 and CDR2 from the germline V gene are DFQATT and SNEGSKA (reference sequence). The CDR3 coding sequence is TGCAGTGCTAGCCCCCTGAAGGGGGCACTCTATGGCTACACCTCC. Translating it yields CSASPLKGALYGYTS.

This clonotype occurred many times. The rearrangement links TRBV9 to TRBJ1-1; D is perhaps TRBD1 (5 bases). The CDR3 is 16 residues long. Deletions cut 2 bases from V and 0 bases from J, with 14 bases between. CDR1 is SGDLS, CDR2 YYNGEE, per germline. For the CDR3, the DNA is TGTGCCAGCAGCGTGACCGGGACGGCCATGAACACTGAAGCTTTCTTT. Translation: CASSVTGTAMNTEAFF.

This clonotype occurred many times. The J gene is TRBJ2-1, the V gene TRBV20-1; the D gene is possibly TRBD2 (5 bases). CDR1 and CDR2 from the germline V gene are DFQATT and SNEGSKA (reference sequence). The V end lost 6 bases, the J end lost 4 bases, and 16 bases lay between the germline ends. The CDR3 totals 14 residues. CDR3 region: CSANPSSFYNEQFF. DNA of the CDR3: TGCAGTGCAAATCCTAGCTCGTTTTACAATGAGCAGTTCTTC.

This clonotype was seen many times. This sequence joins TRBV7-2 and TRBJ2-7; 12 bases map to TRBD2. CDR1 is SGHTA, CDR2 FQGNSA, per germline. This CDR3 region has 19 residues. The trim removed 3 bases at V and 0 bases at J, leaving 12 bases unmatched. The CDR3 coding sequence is TGTGCCAGCAGCTTGGCCCTGGGACTAGCGGGCCCAAGCTCCTACGAGCAGTACTTC. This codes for CASSLALGLAGPSSYEQYF.

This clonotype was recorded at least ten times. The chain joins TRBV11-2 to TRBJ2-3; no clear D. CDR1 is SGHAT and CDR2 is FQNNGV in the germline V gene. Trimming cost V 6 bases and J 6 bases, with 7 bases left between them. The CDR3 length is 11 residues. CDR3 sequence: CASSKGDTQYF. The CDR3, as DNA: TGTGCCAGCAGTAAGGGTGATACGCAGTATTTT.

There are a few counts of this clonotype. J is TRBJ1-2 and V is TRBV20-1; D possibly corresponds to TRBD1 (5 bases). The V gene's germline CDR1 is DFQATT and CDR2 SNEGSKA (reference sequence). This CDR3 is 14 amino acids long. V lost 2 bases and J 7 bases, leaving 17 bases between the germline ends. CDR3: CSARYRQPRTGYTF. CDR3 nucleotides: TGCAGTGCTAGATACCGACAGCCAAGGACTGGCTACACCTTC.

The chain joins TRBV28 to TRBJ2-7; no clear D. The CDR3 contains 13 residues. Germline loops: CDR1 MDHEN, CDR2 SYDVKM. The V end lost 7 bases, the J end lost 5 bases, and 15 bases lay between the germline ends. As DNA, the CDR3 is TGTGCCAGCACCAACCAACCCATACACGAGCAGTACTTC. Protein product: CASTNQPIHEQYF.

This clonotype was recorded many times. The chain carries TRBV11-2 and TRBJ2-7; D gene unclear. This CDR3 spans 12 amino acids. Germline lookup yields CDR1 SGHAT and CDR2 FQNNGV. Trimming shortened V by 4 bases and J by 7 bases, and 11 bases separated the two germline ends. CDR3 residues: CASSSGLGEQYF. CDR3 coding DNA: TGTGCCAGCAGCTCCGGCTTGGGGGAGCAGTACTTC.

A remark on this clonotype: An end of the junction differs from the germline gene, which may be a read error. CDR3 loop: CASSEFGDRAMFFEQNF. The CDR3, as DNA: TGTGCCAGCAGTGAATTTGGGGACAGGGCCATGTTTTTCGAGCAGAACTTC. The chain employs TRBV6-1 and TRBJ2-7; 9 bases are a match to TRBD1. The V gene's germline CDR1 is MNHNS and CDR2 SASEGT. The CDR3 has 17 amino acids.

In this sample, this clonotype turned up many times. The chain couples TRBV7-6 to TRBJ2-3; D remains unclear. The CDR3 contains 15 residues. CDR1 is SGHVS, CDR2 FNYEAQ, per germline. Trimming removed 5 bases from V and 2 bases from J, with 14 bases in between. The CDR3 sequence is CASSPGGTSTDTQYF. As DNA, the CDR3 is TGTGCCAGCAGCCCAGGTGGAACCTCCACAGATACGCAGTATTTT.

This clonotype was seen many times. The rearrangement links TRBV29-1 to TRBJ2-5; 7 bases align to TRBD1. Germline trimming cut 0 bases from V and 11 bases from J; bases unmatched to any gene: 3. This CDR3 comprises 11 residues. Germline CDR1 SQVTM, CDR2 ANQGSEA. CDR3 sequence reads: CSVEDRDRQYF. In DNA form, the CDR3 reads TGCAGCGTTGAAGATCGGGACAGACAGTACTTC.

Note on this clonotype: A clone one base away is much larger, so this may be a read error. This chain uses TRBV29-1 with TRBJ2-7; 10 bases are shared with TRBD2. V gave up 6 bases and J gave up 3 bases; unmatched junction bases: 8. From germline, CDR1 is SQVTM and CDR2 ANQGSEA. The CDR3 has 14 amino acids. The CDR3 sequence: CSVASSGSGYEQYF. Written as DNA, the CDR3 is TGCAGCGTGGCCTCTAGCGGGAGCGGCTACGAGCAGTACTTC.

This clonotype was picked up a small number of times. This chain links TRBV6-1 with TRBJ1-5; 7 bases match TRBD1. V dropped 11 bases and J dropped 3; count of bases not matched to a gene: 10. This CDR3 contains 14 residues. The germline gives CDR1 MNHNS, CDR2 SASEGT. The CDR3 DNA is TGTGCCGGCGGCCCGGGACAGCCCAATCAGCCCCAGCATTTT. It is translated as CAGGPGQPNQPQHF.

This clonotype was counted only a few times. CDR3 region: CASSSAGNQETQYF. The CDR3 DNA reads TGTGCCAGCAGCTCCGCGGGGAACCAAGAGACCCAGTACTTC. V is TRBV7-6 and J is TRBJ2-5; D might be TRBD2 (6 bases). V gave up 4 bases and J gave up 0 bases, with 9 bases separating them. This CDR3 has 14 residues. Looked up from germline, CDR1 is SGHVS and CDR2 is FNYEAQ.